This T cell receptor beta chain was sequenced in a study of CD4+ T cells in melanoma. The table came from immunoSEQ multiplex PCR; TCRdb's copy has only in-frame clones and leaves some out. The data contain about 6,600 clones, approximately 70% of them singletons. The germline V gene encodes CDR1 SGHDT and CDR2 YYEEEE. V lost 6 bases and J lost 3; bases outside the gene matches: 12. The CDR3 is 15 amino acids. The source of this sequence is a human donor with melanoma. Sequencing used cells from a culture (not recorded whether cultured in vitro). The rearrangement links TRBV5-6 to TRBJ2-7, with 7 bases aligning to TRBD1. The CDR3 spells CASTLRERGLYEQYF. CDR3 DNA: TGTGCCAGCACCCTACGAGAGAGGGGGCTCTACGAGCAGTACTTC.